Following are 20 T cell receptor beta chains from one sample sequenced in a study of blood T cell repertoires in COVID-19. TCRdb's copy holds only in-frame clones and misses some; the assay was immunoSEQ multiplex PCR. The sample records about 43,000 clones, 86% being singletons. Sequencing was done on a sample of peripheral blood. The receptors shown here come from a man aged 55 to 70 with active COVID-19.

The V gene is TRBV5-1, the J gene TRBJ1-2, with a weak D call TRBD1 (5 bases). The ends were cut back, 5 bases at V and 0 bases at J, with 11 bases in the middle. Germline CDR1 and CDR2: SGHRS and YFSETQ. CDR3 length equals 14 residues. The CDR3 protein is CASRQQAANYGYTF. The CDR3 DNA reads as TGCGCCAGCAGACAACAGGCAGCTAACTATGGCTACACCTTC.

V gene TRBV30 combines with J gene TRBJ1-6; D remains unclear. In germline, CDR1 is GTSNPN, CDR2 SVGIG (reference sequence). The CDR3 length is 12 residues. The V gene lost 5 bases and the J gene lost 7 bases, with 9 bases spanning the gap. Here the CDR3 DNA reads TGTGCCTGGGACATTTCAAATTCACCCCTCCACTTT. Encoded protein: CAWDISNSPLHF.

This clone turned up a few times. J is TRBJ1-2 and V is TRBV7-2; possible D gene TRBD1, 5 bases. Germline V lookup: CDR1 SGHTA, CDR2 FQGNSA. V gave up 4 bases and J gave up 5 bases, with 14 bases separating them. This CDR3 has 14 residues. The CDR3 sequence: CASSSGGDSYGYTF. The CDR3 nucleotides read TGTGCCAGCAGCTCGGGGGGGGACTCGTATGGCTACACCTTC. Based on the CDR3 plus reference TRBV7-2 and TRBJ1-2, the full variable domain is GAGVSQSPSNKVTEKGKDVELRCDPISGHTALYWYRQSLGQGLEFLIYFQGNSAPDKSGLPSDRFSAERTGGSVSTLTIQRTQQEDSAVYLCASSSGGDSYGYTFGSGTRLTVV.

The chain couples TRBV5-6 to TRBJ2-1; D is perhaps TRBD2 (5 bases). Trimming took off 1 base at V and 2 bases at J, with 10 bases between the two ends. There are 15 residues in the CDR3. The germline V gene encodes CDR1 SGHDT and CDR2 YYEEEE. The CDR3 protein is CASSLLAKTYNEQFF. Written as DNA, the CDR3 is TGTGCCAGCAGCTTGTTAGCGAAAACCTACAATGAGCAGTTCTTC. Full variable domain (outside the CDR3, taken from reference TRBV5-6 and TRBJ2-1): DAGVTQSPTHLIKTRGQQVTLRCSPKSGHDTVSWYQQALGQGPQFIFQYYEEEERQRGNFPDRFSGHQFPNYSSELNVNALLLGDSALYLCASSLLAKTYNEQFFGPGTRLTVL.

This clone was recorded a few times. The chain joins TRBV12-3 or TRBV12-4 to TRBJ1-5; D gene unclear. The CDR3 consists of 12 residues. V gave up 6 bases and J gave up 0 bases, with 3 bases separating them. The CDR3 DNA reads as TGTGCCAGCAGGTATAGCAATCAGCCCCAGCATTTT. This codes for CASRYSNQPQHF.

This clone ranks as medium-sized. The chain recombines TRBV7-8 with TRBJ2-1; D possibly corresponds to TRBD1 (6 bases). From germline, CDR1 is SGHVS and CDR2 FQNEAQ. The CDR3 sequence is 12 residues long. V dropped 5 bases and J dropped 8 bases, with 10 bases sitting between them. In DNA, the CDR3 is TGTGCCAGCAGCCAGGGGATCGATGAGCAGTTCTTC. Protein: CASSQGIDEQFF.

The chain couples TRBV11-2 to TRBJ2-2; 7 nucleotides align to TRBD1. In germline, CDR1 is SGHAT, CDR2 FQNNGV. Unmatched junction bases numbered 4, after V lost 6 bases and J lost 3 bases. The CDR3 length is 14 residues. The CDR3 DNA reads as TGTGCCAGCAGGACAGGGTCGGACACCGGGGAGCTGTTTTTT. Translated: CASRTGSDTGELFF.

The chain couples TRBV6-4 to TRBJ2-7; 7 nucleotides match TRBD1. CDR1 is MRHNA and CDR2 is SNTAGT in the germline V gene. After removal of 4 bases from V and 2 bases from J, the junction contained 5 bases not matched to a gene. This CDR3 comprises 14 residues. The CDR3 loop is CASSVVGGPYEQYF. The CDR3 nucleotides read TGTGCCAGCAGTGTAGTAGGGGGCCCCTACGAGCAGTACTTC.

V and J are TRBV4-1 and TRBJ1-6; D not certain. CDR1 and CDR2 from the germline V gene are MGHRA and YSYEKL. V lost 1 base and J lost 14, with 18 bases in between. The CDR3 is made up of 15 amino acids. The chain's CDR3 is CASSQGPLRDSTLHF. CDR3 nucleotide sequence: TGCGCCAGCAGCCAAGGGCCGTTGCGGGATTCGACCCTCCACTTT.

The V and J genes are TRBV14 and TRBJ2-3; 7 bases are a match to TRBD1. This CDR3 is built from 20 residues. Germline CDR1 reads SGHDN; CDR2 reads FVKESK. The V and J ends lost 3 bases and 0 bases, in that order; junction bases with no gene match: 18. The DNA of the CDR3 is TGTGCCAGCAGCCAGGTTTCTGGTGGCCTGACAGGGTCCAGCACAGATACGCAGTATTTT. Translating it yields CASSQVSGGLTGSSTDTQYF.

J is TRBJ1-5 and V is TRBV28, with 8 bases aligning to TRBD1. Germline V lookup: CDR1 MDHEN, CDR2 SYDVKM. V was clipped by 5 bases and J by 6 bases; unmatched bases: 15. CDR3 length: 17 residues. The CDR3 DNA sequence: TGTGCCAGCAGTGGGGGCGGGACAGGCGGTCTCGGTCAGCCCCAGCATTTT. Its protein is CASSGGGTGGLGQPQHF.

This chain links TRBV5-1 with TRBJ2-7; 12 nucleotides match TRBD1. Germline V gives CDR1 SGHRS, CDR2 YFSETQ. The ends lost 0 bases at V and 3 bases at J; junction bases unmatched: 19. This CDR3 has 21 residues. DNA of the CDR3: TGCGCCAGCAGCTTGGCGATTGGGGGACAGGGGGCAGGCGGGTGGAACTACGAGCAGTACTTC. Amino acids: CASSLAIGGQGAGGWNYEQYF.

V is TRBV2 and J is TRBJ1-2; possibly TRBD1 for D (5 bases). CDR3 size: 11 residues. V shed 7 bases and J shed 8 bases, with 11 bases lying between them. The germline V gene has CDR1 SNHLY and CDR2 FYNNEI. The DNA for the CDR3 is TGTGCCAGCACAAGGGGTACGGGCTACACCTTC. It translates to CASTRGTGYTF.

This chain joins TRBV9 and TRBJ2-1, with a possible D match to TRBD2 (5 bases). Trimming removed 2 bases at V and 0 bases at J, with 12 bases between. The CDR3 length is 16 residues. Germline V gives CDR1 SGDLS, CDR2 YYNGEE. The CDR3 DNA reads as TGTGCCAGCAGCGTCAATAGCGTACTCTCCTACAATGAGCAGTTCTTC. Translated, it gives CASSVNSVLSYNEQFF.

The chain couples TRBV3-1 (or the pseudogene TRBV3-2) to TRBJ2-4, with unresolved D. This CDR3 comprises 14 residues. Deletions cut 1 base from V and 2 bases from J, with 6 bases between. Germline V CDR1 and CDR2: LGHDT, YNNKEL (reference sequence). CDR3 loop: CASSQGNPKNIQYF. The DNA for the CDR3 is TGTGCCAGCAGCCAAGGTAATCCCAAAAACATTCAGTACTTC.

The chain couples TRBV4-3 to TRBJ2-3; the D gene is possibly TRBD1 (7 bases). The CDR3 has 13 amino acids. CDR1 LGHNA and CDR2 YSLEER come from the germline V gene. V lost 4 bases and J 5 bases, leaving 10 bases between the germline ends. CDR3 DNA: TGCGCCAGCAGCCCGCAGGGGGGAGATACGCAGTATTTT. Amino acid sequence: CASSPQGGDTQYF.

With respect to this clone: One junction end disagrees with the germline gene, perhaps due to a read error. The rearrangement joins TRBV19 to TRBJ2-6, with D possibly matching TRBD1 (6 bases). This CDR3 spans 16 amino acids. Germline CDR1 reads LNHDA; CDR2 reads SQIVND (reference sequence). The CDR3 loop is CASKPTGYSRANVLTF. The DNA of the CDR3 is TGTGCCAGTAAACCGACAGGCTACTCTAGGGCCAACGTCCTGACTTTC. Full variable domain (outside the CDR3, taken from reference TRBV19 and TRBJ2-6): DGGITQSPKYLFRKEGQNVTLSCEQNLNHDAMYWYRQDPGQGLRLIYYSQIVNDFQKGDIAEGYSVSREKKESFPLTVTSAQKNPTAFYLCASKPTGYSRANVLTFGAGSRLTVL.

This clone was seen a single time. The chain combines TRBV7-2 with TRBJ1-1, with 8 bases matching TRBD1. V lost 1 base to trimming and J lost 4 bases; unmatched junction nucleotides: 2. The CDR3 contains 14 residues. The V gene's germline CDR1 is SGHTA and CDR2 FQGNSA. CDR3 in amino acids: CASSLGQGFTEAFF. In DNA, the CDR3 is TGTGCCAGCAGCTTAGGACAGGGGTTCACTGAAGCTTTCTTT.

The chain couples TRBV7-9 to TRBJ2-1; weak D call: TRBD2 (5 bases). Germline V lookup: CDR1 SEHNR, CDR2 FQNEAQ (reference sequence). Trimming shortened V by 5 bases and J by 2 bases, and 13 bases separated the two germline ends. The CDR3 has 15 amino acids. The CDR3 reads CASSPTGFPYNEQFF. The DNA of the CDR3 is TGTGCCAGCAGCCCCACGGGATTCCCCTACAATGAGCAGTTCTTC.

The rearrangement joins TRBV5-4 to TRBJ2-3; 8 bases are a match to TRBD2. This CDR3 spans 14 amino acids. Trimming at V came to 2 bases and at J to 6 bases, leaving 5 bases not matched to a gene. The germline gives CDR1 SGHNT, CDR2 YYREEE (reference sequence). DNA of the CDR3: TGTGCCAGCAGCTTCCGACTAGCGTCCGATACGCAGTATTTT. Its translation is CASSFRLASDTQYF.